This T cell receptor (beta chain) was profiled in a study of cytomegalovirus exposure and HLA in healthy donors. Study-wide findings and caveats: In vitro experiments confirmed that three CMV-associated chains were specific for CMV antigens.

Measured with immunoSEQ multiplex PCR; TCRdb has only the in-frame clones, and not every one. The sample gives fewer than 200,000 clones, roughly 90% of which show up once; around 2.3% is in the top ten. CDR1 is GTSNPN, CDR2 SVGIG, per germline (reference sequence). Between the trimmed V and J ends, which lost 3 bases and 3 bases, there was a span of 14 bases. The CDR3 has 14 residues. This clone came up a few times. Its matching antigen is unknown. Sequencing was performed on PBMCs. The gene calls are TRBV30 and TRBJ1-2, with TRBD1 as a possible D gene (6 bases). This clonotype was obtained from a woman between 18 and 29 years old in good health and CMV-seronegative. CDR3 sequence (DNA): TGTGCCTGGAGCCAGGGGCACGGGGACTATGGCTACACCTTC. Translating it yields CAWSQGHGDYGYTF. Full variable domain (missing parts from reference TRBV30 and TRBJ1-2): SQTIHQWPATLVQPVGSPLSLECTVEGTSNPNLYWYRQAAGRGLQLLFYSVGIGQISSEVPQNLSASRPQDRQFILSSKKLLLSDSGFYLCAWSQGHGDYGYTFGSGTRLTVV.